This T cell receptor beta chain was sequenced for a study of technical replicates of blood from several donors. Assay used: immunoSEQ multiplex PCR; TCRdb lists only in-frame clones, some missing. This sample has some 15,000 clones, with roughly four fifths found just once. The CDR3 is 16 amino acids. Per germline, CDR1 SGHAT and CDR2 FQNNGV. V was clipped by 6 bases and J by 1 base, with 16 bases between them. The sequence derives from a human donor in good health. The chain uses TRBV11-2 and TRBJ1-3; D ambiguous. Sequenced: PBMCs. This CDR3 reads CASRRITGRSGNTIYF. DNA for the CDR3: TGTGCCAGCAGACGGATCACGGGGAGGTCTGGAAACACCATATATTTT.